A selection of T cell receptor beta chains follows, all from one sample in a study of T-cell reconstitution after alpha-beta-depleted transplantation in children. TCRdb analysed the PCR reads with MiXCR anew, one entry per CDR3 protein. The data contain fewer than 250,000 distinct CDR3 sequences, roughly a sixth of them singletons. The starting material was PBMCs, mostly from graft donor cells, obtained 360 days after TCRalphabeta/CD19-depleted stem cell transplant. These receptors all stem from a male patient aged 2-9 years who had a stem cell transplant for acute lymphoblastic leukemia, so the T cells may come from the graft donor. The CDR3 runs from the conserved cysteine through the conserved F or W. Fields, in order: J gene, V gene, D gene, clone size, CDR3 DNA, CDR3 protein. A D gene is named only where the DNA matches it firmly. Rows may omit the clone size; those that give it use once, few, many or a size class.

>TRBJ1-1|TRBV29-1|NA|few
TGCAGCGTTGATCGACAGCCCATGAACACTGAAGCTTTCTTT
CSVDRQPMNTEAFF
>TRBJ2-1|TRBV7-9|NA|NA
TGTGCCAGCAGCTTACTCACTTTAAATGAGCAGTTCTTC
CASSLLTLNEQFF
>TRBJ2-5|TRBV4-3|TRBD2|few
TGCGCCAGCAGCCAAGACCGGGGGGTAGAGACCCAGTACTTC
CASSQDRGVETQYF
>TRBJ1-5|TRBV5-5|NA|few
TGTGCCAGCAGCTTGGGTGGCAGTGAACAGCCCCAGCATTTT
CASSLGGSEQPQHF
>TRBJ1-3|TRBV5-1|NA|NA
TGCGCCAGCAGCTTGGTTTCCACCTCTGGAAACACCATATATTTT
CASSLVSTSGNTIYF
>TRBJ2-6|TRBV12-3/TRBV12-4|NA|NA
TGTGCCAGCAGTTTCGGGACTCCTACTCTCTCTGGGGCCAACGTCCTGACTTTC
CASSFGTPTLSGANVLTF
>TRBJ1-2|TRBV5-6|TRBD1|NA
TGTGCCAGCAGCTTACTAACGACAGGGGGTCTATTGATGGGCTACACCTTC
CASSLLTTGGLLMGYTF
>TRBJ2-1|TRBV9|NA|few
TGTGCCAGCAGCGTAGGGGACCCAAACAATGAGCAGTTCTTC
CASSVGDPNNEQFF
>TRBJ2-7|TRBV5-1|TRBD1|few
TGCGCCAGCAGCGCGGACAGGACCTACGAGCAGTACTTC
CASSADRTYEQYF
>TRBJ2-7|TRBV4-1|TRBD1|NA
TGCGCCAGCAGCCAAGGAGGACAGGGACCTTCGCTTGACCCCTACGAGCAGTACTTC
CASSQGGQGPSLDPYEQYF
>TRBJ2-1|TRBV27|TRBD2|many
TGTGCCAGCAGAGGACTAGCGGGAGAGGTAAGGGCCCACAATGAGCAGTTCTTC
CASRGLAGEVRAHNEQFF
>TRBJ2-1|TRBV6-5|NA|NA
TGTGCCAGCACCTCCCCCTACAATGAGCAGTTCTTC
CASTSPYNEQFF
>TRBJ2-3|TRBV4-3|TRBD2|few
TGCGCCAGCAGCCAGAGGGGACTAGCCCCTAAAGATACGCAGTATTTT
CASSQRGLAPKDTQYF
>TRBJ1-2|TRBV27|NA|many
TGTGCCAGCAGTTTATCTCCCAACTATGGCTACACCTTC
CASSLSPNYGYTF
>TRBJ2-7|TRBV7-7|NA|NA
TGTGCCAGCAGCTTAGCGGGGGGCAGTTCCTACGAGCAGTACTTC
CASSLAGGSSYEQYF
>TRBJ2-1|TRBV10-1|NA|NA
TGCGCCAGCAGTGATTTCGGGGTCAGGGTAAACTCCTACAATGAGCAGTTCTTC
CASSDFGVRVNSYNEQFF
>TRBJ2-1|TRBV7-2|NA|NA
TGTGCCAGCAGCTTAGCCCAGTCTGGCTCCTACAATGAGCAGTTCTTC
CASSLAQSGSYNEQFF
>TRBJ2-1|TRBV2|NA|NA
TGTGCCATCAGTTTAATTGTGGGGGCGGCCCGATCTTACAATGAGCAGTTCTTC
CAISLIVGAARSYNEQFF
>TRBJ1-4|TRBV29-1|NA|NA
TGCAGCGTTTTCGGGTATGGGGGAAAACTGTTTTTT
CSVFGYGGKLFF
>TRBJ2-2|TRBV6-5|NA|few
TGTGCCAGCAGTTACCGGCAGGGGAAACTCTACCGGGAGCTGTTTTTT
CASSYRQGKLYRELFF
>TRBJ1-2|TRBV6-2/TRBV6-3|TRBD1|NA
TGTGCCAGCAGTGACTGGACAGGGGGCATCGATGGCTACACCTTC
CASSDWTGGIDGYTF
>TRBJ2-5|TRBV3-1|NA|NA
TGTGCCAGCAGCCAAGGGCGGATGGTCCAAGAGACCCAGTACTTC
CASSQGRMVQETQYF
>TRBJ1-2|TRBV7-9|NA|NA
TGTGCCAGCAGCCCGCGTGGGCCAGGGGGCTACACCTTC
CASSPRGPGGYTF
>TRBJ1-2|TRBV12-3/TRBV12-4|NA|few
TGTGCCAGCAGTCCTAGAGGGGGTATTGGTGGCTACACCTTC
CASSPRGGIGGYTF
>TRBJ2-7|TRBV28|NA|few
TGTGCCAGCCGTCCGCTAGCCGTCAGAGACGAGCAGTACTTC
CASRPLAVRDEQYF
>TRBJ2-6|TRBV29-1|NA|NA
TGCAGCGTGGAAACAGGGTCAGGGGCCAACGTCCTGACTTTC
CSVETGSGANVLTF
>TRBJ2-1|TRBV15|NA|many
TGTGCCACCAGCAGAGGTAGAAGGGCCCCGAAGGGCTCCTACAATGAGCAGTTCTTC
CATSRGRRAPKGSYNEQFF
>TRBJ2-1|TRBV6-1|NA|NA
TGTGCCAGCAGTGAATTCCCTGCGGGGGCGTACAATGAGCAGTTCTTC
CASSEFPAGAYNEQFF